These 13 T cell receptor beta chains were all obtained from the same sample, sequenced in a study of blood T cell repertoires in COVID-19. Libraries were prepared by immunoSEQ multiplex PCR; TCRdb keeps only in-frame clonotypes and omits some of them. The sample lists 210,000 or so clones; 92% were seen once. Sequencing was done on a sample of peripheral blood. All receptors derive from a man aged 30-40 years with acute or convalescent COVID-19.

This clone came up a few times. The chain recombines TRBV28 with TRBJ1-1, with D possibly matching TRBD1 (6 bases). This CDR3 has 15 residues. Per the germline V gene, CDR1 is MDHEN and CDR2 is SYDVKM. V lost 6 bases, J lost 1 base, and 15 bases lay in between. The CDR3 protein is CASSPPGTPNTEAFF. In DNA form, the CDR3 reads TGTGCCAGCAGCCCTCCCGGGACACCGAACACTGAAGCTTTCTTT. The whole variable domain, filled in from reference TRBV28 and TRBJ1-1, reads DVKVTQSSRYLVKRTGEKVFLECVQDMDHENMFWYRQDPGLGLRLIYFSYDVKMKEKGDIPEGYSVSREKKERFSLILESASTNQTSMYLCASSPPGTPNTEAFFGQGTRLTVV.

V gene TRBV28 combines with J gene TRBJ2-3; D is possibly TRBD1 (6 bases). The CDR3 length is 15 residues. Germline loops: CDR1 MDHEN, CDR2 SYDVKM. V was cut by 6 bases and J by 2 bases, with 15 bases left in between. In DNA, the CDR3 is TGTGCCAGCAGGGGGGCCTGGACCGACACAGATACGCAGTATTTT. It codes for CASRGAWTDTDTQYF.

The V and J genes are TRBV12-3 or TRBV12-4 and TRBJ2-1; D call uncertain. Trimming took off 1 base at V and 5 bases at J, with 6 bases between the two ends. The CDR3 consists of 13 residues. The CDR3, as DNA: TGTGCCAGCAGTTTAGGTAGAAACAATGAGCAGTTCTTC. This codes for CASSLGRNNEQFF.

The V gene is TRBV7-8, the J gene TRBJ2-1; 10 bases match TRBD2. The germline gives CDR1 SGHVS, CDR2 FQNEAQ. The CDR3 runs to 15 residues. J gave up 2 bases and V 5 bases, and 3 bases lay outside the gene matches. CDR3 loop: CASSPGLAAYNEQFF. The CDR3, as DNA: TGTGCCAGCAGCCCAGGACTAGCGGCCTACAATGAGCAGTTCTTC.

The CDR3 is CASSLGTGEYSPLHF. CDR3 DNA sequence: TGTGCCAGCAGCCTTGGGACAGGGGAATATTCACCCCTCCACTTT. The rearrangement links TRBV9 to TRBJ1-6; 10 nucleotides align to TRBD1. Germline V gene data show CDR1 as SGDLS and CDR2 as YYNGEE. The trim removed 4 bases at V and 8 bases at J, leaving 6 bases unmatched. The CDR3 contains 15 residues.

The J gene is TRBJ2-7, the V gene TRBV7-3; 9 nucleotides align to TRBD1. The CDR3 is made up of 14 amino acids. Per germline, CDR1 SGHTA and CDR2 FQGTGA. V gave up 6 bases and J gave up 5 bases; unmatched junction bases: 8. The CDR3: CASSLGTGIDEQYF. The CDR3 DNA follows: TGTGCCAGCAGTCTGGGGACAGGGATAGACGAGCAGTACTTC.

This clone was recorded once. The CDR3 loop reads CAWSKGAYGYTF. CDR3 nucleotides: TGTGCCTGGAGTAAAGGGGCCTATGGCTACACCTTC. The chain combines TRBV30 with TRBJ1-2, with TRBD1 as a possible D gene (5 bases). The CDR3 runs to 12 residues. Germline V gives CDR1 GTSNPN, CDR2 SVGIG (reference sequence). The germline V and J ends were trimmed by 2 bases and 4 bases, with 8 bases remaining between them. Using reference TRBV30 and TRBJ1-2 for the parts outside the CDR3, the full variable domain is SQTIHQWPATLVQPVGSPLSLECTVEGTSNPNLYWYRQAAGRGLQLLFYSVGIGQISSEVPQNLSASRPQDRQFILSSKKLLLSDSGFYLCAWSKGAYGYTFGSGTRLTVV.

J is TRBJ2-6 and V is TRBV24-1; D is undetermined. With 4 bases removed from V and 0 bases from J, the gap between germline ends came to 3 bases. Germline loops: CDR1 KGHDR, CDR2 SFDVKD. The CDR3 is 14 residues long. The chain's CDR3 is CATSDSSGANVLTF. The CDR3 nucleotides read TGTGCCACCAGTGACAGCTCTGGGGCCAACGTCCTGACTTTC.

This rearrangement joins TRBV28 to TRBJ1-4, with 9 bases matching TRBD1. Germline-derived CDR1 and CDR2 are MDHEN and SYDVKM. With 6 bases clipped from V and 8 bases from J, the junction kept 7 bases outside the gene matches. The CDR3 runs 14 residues. CDR3 bases: TGTGCCAGCAGGTCGGACAGGGGTTTGGAAAAACTGTTTTTT. The encoded protein is CASRSDRGLEKLFF.

This chain connects TRBV29-1 to TRBJ2-4, with D tentatively TRBD1 (5 bases). The V end lost 3 bases, the J end lost 7 bases, and 7 bases lay between the germline ends. The CDR3 is made up of 11 amino acids. Germline-derived CDR1 and CDR2 are SQVTM and ANQGSEA. The CDR3, as DNA: TGCAGCGTTGATCAGGGCAACATTCAGTACTTC. Translated: CSVDQGNIQYF.

J is TRBJ1-5 and V is TRBV28; tentatively, D is TRBD1 (5 bases). This CDR3 is built from 11 residues. Germline assignment: CDR1 MDHEN and CDR2 SYDVKM. V was trimmed by 3 bases and J by 11 bases, leaving 8 bases between them. CDR3 sequence (DNA): TGTGCCAGCAGTTTGCGGGACGCCCAGCATTTT. It encodes CASSLRDAQHF.

This chain uses TRBV5-1 with TRBJ2-2; D unclear. Germline lookup yields CDR1 SGHRS and CDR2 YFSETQ. The CDR3 covers 14 residues. Trimming shortened V by 6 bases and J by 7 bases, and 16 bases separated the two germline ends. In nucleotides, the CDR3 is TGCGCCAGCAATGAAGCTACCAACGTCGGGGAGCTGTTTTTT. Its protein product is CASNEATNVGELFF. The entire variable domain, with the rest obtained from reference TRBV5-1 and TRBJ2-2, is as follows: KAGVTQTPRYLIKTRGQQVTLSCSPISGHRSVSWYQQTPGQGLQFLFEYFSETQRNKGNFPGRFSGRQFSNSRSEMNVSTLELGDSALYLCASNEATNVGELFFGEGSRLTVL.

CDR3 in amino acids: CASSQEGRATEAFF. The CDR3 DNA reads as TGTGCCAGCAGCCAAGAGGGCAGAGCCACTGAAGCTTTCTTT. This sequence joins TRBV14 and TRBJ1-1; D call uncertain. The CDR3 is 14 amino acids. V lost 0 bases, J lost 4 bases, and 9 bases lay in between. CDR1 is SGHDN and CDR2 is FVKESK in the germline V gene.